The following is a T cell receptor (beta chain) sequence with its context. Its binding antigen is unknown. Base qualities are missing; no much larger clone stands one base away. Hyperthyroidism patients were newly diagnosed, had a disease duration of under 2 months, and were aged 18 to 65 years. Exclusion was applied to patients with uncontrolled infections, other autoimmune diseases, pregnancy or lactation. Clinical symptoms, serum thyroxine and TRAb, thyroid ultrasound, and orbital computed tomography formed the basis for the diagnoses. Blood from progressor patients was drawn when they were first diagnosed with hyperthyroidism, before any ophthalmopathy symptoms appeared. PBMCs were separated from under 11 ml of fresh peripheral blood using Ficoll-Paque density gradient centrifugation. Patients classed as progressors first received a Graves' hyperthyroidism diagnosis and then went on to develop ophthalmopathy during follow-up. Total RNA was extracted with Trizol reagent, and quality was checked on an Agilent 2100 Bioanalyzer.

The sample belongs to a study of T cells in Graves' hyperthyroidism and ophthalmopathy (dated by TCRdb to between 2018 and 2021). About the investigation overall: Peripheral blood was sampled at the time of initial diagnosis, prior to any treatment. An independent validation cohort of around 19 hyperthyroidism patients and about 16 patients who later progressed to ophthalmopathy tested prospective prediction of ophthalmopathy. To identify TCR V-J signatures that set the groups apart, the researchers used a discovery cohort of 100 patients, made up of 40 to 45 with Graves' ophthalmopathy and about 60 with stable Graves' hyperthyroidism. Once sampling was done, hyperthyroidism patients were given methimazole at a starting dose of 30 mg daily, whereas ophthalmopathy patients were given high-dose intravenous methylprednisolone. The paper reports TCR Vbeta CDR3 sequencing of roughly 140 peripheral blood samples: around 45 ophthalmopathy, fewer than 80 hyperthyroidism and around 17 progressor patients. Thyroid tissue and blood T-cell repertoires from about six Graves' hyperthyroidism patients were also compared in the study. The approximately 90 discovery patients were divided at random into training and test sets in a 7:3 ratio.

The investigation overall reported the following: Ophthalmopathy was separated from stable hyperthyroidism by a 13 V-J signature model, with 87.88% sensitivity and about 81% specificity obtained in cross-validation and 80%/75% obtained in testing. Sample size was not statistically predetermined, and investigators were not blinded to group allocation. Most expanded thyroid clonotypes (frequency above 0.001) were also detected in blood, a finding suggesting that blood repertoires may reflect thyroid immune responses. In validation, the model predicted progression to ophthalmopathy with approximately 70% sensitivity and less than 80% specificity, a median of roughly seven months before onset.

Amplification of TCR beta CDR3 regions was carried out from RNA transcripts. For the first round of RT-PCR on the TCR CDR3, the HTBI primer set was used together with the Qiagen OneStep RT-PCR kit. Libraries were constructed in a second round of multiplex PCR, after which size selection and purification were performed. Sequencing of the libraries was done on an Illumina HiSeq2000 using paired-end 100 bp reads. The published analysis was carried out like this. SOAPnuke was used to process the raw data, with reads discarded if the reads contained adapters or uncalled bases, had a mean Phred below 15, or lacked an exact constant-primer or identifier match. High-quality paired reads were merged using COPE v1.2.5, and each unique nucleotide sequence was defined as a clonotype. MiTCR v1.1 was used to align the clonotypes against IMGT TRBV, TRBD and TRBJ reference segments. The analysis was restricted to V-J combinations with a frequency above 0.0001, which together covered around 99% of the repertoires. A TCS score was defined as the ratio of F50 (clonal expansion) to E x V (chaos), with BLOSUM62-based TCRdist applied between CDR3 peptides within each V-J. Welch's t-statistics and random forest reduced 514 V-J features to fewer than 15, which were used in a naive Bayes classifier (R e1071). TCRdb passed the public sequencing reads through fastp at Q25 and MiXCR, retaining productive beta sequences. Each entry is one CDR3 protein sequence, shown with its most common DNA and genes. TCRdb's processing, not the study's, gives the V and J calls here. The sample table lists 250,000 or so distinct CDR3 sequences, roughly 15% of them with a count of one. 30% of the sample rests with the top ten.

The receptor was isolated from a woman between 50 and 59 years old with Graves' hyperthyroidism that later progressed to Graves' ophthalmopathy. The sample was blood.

Here the CDR3 is given as CASSLRETRTDTQYF. The bases read TGTGCCAGCAGCTTACGAGAGACCCGCACAGATACGCAGTATTTT. The chain is made from TRBV7-3 and TRBJ2-3; no D gene can be assigned with confidence. The CDR3 numbers 15 residues from cysteine through phenylalanine. CDR3 DNA is the only sequence kept; it has 45 bases, read in frame from the first base. The germline ends are 10 bases apart after V is trimmed by 2 bases and J by 1 base. For CDR1 and CDR2, the germline V gene lists SGHTA and FQGTGA. The full variable domain, completed from the reference TRBV7-3 and TRBJ2-3 proteins outside the CDR3, reads GAGVSQTPSNKVTEKGKYVELRCDPISGHTALYWYRQSLGQGPEFLIYFQGTGAADDSGLPNDRFFAVRPEGSVSTLKIQRTERGDSAVYLCASSLRETRTDTQYFGPGTRLTVL.